Listed below are T cell receptor beta chains from one sample, sequenced in a study of blood T cell repertoires in COVID-19. Sequencing used immunoSEQ multiplex PCR; TCRdb keeps in-frame clones, though not all of them. Found here are some 270,000 clones, over 75% of them singletons; the top ten hold 4.3%. The specimen sequenced was PBMCs or T cells enriched from blood (not recorded which). The receptors stem from a woman aged 25 to 39 who had recovered from COVID-19. The CDR3 runs from the conserved cysteine through the conserved F or W. The order of the fields is clone size, V gene, D gene, J gene, CDR3 protein, CDR3 DNA. A D gene is named only where the DNA matches it firmly. Clone size is given for some rows only: seen once, a few or many times, or a class if the clone is expanded.

abundance: NA
v_gene: TRBV27
d_gene: NA
j_gene: TRBJ2-1
CDR3aa: CASSPGSPNEQFF
CDR3nt: TGTGCCAGCAGTCCGGGAAGCCCGAATGAGCAGTTCTTC

abundance: NA
v_gene: TRBV3-1/TRBV3-2
d_gene: TRBD2
j_gene: TRBJ2-6
CDR3aa: CASSQGLAGVAGANVLTF
CDR3nt: TGTGCCAGCAGCCAAGGACTAGCGGGAGTTGCTGGGGCCAACGTCCTGACTTTC

abundance: NA
v_gene: TRBV7-9
d_gene: NA
j_gene: TRBJ2-7
CDR3aa: CASSPGVYYEQYF
CDR3nt: TGTGCCAGCAGCCCGGGGGTATACTACGAGCAGTACTTC

abundance: once
v_gene: TRBV12-3/TRBV12-4
d_gene: NA
j_gene: TRBJ2-3
CDR3aa: CASSPGGDTQYF
CDR3nt: TGTGCCAGCAGTCCAGGAGGGGATACGCAGTATTTT

abundance: NA
v_gene: TRBV28
d_gene: TRBD1
j_gene: TRBJ1-1
CDR3aa: CAGQGELNTEAFF
CDR3nt: TGTGCCGGACAGGGAGAGTTGAACACTGAAGCTTTCTTT

abundance: NA
v_gene: TRBV10-3
d_gene: TRBD2
j_gene: TRBJ2-4
CDR3aa: CAISGLAGGGKNIQYF
CDR3nt: TGTGCCATCAGTGGCCTAGCGGGAGGGGGCAAAAACATTCAGTACTTC

abundance: NA
v_gene: TRBV3-1/TRBV3-2
d_gene: NA
j_gene: TRBJ2-2
CDR3aa: CASSQDRGGPNTGELFF
CDR3nt: TGTGCCAGCAGCCAAGATCGGGGAGGTCCGAACACCGGGGAGCTGTTTTTT

abundance: NA
v_gene: TRBV28
d_gene: NA
j_gene: TRBJ2-3
CDR3aa: CASSSYSFRGDTQYF
CDR3nt: TGTGCCAGCAGTTCCTATTCCTTTAGGGGAGATACGCAGTATTTT

abundance: NA
v_gene: TRBV10-3
d_gene: NA
j_gene: TRBJ1-1
CDR3aa: CAISEDRQNTEAFF
CDR3nt: TGTGCCATCAGTGAGGACAGGCAGAACACTGAAGCTTTCTTT

abundance: few
v_gene: TRBV29-1
d_gene: NA
j_gene: TRBJ2-7
CDR3aa: CSVEVVNYEQYF
CDR3nt: TGCAGCGTTGAAGTAGTAAACTACGAGCAGTACTTC

abundance: NA
v_gene: TRBV6-5
d_gene: TRBD1
j_gene: TRBJ2-7
CDR3aa: CASSWIGGQGTEQYF
CDR3nt: TGTGCCAGCAGTTGGATTGGGGGACAGGGAACCGAGCAGTACTTC

abundance: NA
v_gene: TRBV21-1
d_gene: NA
j_gene: TRBJ1-5
CDR3aa: CASSKTLRNGDRGLRSNQPQHF
CDR3nt: TGTGCCAGCAGCAAAACCCTTCGAAACGGGGACAGGGGGCTCAGGAGCAATCAGCCCCAGCATTTT

abundance: NA
v_gene: TRBV21-1
d_gene: NA
j_gene: TRBJ1-1
CDR3aa: CASSKVETDSWGNTEAFF
CDR3nt: TGTGCCAGCAGCAAAGTGGAGACAGACTCCTGGGGGAACACTGAAGCTTTCTTT

abundance: NA
v_gene: TRBV24-1
d_gene: NA
j_gene: TRBJ2-3
CDR3aa: CATSDWTRGSTDTQYF
CDR3nt: TGTGCCACCAGTGATTGGACCAGGGGTAGCACAGATACGCAGTATTTT

abundance: NA
v_gene: TRBV10-3
d_gene: NA
j_gene: TRBJ1-1
CDR3aa: CAIGTTDRPNTEAFF
CDR3nt: TGTGCCATCGGAACGACGGACAGACCAAACACTGAAGCTTTCTTT

abundance: NA
v_gene: TRBV7-6
d_gene: TRBD1
j_gene: TRBJ2-7
CDR3aa: CASSPSSPPGQGPYEQYF
CDR3nt: TGTGCCAGCAGCCCTAGCAGCCCTCCGGGACAGGGACCCTACGAGCAGTACTTC

abundance: NA
v_gene: TRBV12-3/TRBV12-4
d_gene: NA
j_gene: TRBJ2-5
CDR3aa: CASGYREQETQYF
CDR3nt: TGTGCCAGCGGGTACAGGGAGCAAGAGACCCAGTACTTC

abundance: NA
v_gene: TRBV6-9
d_gene: TRBD1
j_gene: TRBJ1-5
CDR3aa: CASSSSNTGGQPQHF
CDR3nt: TGTGCCAGCAGTTCATCCAACACAGGGGGCCAGCCCCAGCATTTT

abundance: NA
v_gene: TRBV5-4
d_gene: NA
j_gene: TRBJ2-7
CDR3aa: CASSPASNGAEQYF
CDR3nt: TGTGCCAGCAGCCCGGCAAGCAATGGGGCCGAGCAGTACTTC

abundance: NA
v_gene: TRBV24-1
d_gene: NA
j_gene: TRBJ1-1
CDR3aa: CATRLKGRHTEAFF
CDR3nt: TGTGCCACCCGTCTCAAGGGGAGGCACACTGAAGCTTTCTTT

abundance: NA
v_gene: TRBV30
d_gene: NA
j_gene: TRBJ2-1
CDR3aa: CAWSGQPNEQFF
CDR3nt: TGTGCCTGGAGTGGACAGCCCAATGAGCAGTTCTTC

abundance: NA
v_gene: TRBV28
d_gene: NA
j_gene: TRBJ1-4
CDR3aa: CASSLVDTHEKLFF
CDR3nt: TGTGCCAGCAGTTTAGTGGACACCCACGAAAAACTGTTTTTT

abundance: NA
v_gene: TRBV5-6
d_gene: NA
j_gene: TRBJ1-1
CDR3aa: CASSLGRFAGVEAFF
CDR3nt: TGTGCCAGCAGCTTGGGGCGGTTTGCAGGGGTTGAAGCTTTCTTT

abundance: NA
v_gene: TRBV27
d_gene: NA
j_gene: TRBJ2-7
CDR3aa: CASSSMDRGYEQYF
CDR3nt: TGTGCCAGCAGTTCTATGGACAGAGGCTACGAGCAGTACTTC

abundance: NA
v_gene: TRBV28
d_gene: NA
j_gene: TRBJ2-2
CDR3aa: CASSLAGRRNSGELFF
CDR3nt: TGTGCCAGCAGTTTAGCAGGGCGCCGGAACTCCGGGGAGCTGTTTTTT